What follows is one TCR beta chain and its context. Its cognate antigen is unknown. The CDR3 covers 16 residues. Germline V CDR1 and CDR2: SGHDT, YYEEEE. Trimming took 1 base from V and 0 from J; bases not matched to a gene: 4. Added to each PCR by spiking were synthetic TCR analog templates. Profiled with immunoSEQ multiplex PCR; TCRdb holds only in-frame clones, not every one. The profile covers tens of thousands of clones, with approximately 80% appearing a single time and approximately 4.7% taken by the ten largest. These data are taken from a study of PD-L1 blockade in urothelial cancer. Study-level information: Atezolizumab 1,200 mg was given intravenously every 3 weeks, starting 2014.

The diagnosis in patients was locally advanced or metastatic urothelial carcinoma. General observations from the study: Patients with durable benefit had greater blood expansion of tumor-associated TCR clones 3 weeks into treatment.

The gene calls are TRBV5-6 and TRBJ2-1; 7 bases are shared with TRBD2. The material was PBMCs, obtained around atezolizumab (anti-PD-L1) treatment. The source is a man in his 70s with urothelial cancer. The CDR3 is CASSLYLADSYNEQFF. Written as DNA, the CDR3 is TGTGCCAGCAGCTTGTACCTAGCGGACTCCTACAATGAGCAGTTCTTC.